Included here is one T cell receptor beta chain sequence, with context. Its antigen is as yet unknown. The sample is drawn from a study of T-cell reconstitution after alpha-beta-depleted transplantation in children. Study outcomes and limitations: T-cell numbers and diversity, one year after transplant, stemmed largely from T cells that were newly produced. Several hundred graft clones that had expanded were reportedly the source of alpha-beta T cells about two months after transplant. After transplant, high TCRbeta diversity at day 60 in some patients arose from surviving recipient T cells and thymic progenitors.

The library targeted TCRbeta and was prepared with unique molecular identifiers. TCRdb re-analysed the PCR reads in MiXCR, keeping a single row per CDR3 protein. The table has some 290,000 distinct CDR3 sequences, around 25% seen once; the top ten hold approximately 11%. The CDR3 is 15 amino acids. From germline, CDR1 is SQVTM and CDR2 ANQGSEA. Trimming cost V 0 bases and J 2 bases, with 11 bases left between them. This receptor was taken from a male patient aged 10 to 17 who had a stem cell transplant for acute lymphoblastic leukemia, so the T cells may come from the graft donor. The rearrangement uses TRBV29-1 and TRBJ2-1, with D perhaps TRBD1 (5 bases). Source: PBMCs, mostly from graft donor cells, taken 180 days after TCRalphabeta/CD19-depleted stem cell transplant. The CDR3 DNA sequence: TGCAGCGTTGAAGAAAAGGACAAAACCTACAATGAGCAGTTCTTC. Its translation is CSVEEKDKTYNEQFF.